This TCR beta chain was identified during a study of blood T cell repertoires in COVID-19. TCRdb's table, derived via immunoSEQ multiplex PCR, lists solely in-frame clones and lacks some. The sample includes about 380,000 clones, 80% to 90% of them seen just once. This CDR3 contains 13 residues. The V and J ends lost 6 bases and 5 bases respectively, with 11 bases between them. The germline gives CDR1 SGHRS, CDR2 YFSETQ. In assigning cohorts, the study relied on participant-reported clinical history. This TCR derives from a man aged 30 to 39 who had recovered from COVID-19. The chain links TRBV5-1 to TRBJ2-2; D not resolved. The sequenced sample was PBMCs or T cells enriched from blood (not recorded which). DNA for the CDR3: TGCGCCAGCAAAAGCGTCGGAACCGGGGAGCTGTTTTTT. This codes for CASKSVGTGELFF.